This is a list of T cell receptor beta chains from one sample in a study of tumor and adjacent non-tumor tissue in lung cancer. TCRdb re-derived calls from the multiplex PCR reads in MiXCR, one entry per CDR3 protein. The sample contains approximately 76,000 distinct CDR3 sequences, around 70% of which appear only once. Sequenced material: lung tumor tissue. The source is a woman aged 70-85 years with non-small cell lung cancer. Each CDR3 is given with its conserved first and last residue. The D gene is left open where the match is weak. The size of a clone is reported for some rows only, either as once, few or many, or as a class for expanded clones.

D gene	V gene	J gene	clone size	CDR3 protein	CDR3 DNA
-	TRBV20-1	TRBJ2-5	-	CCAQDTKETQHF	TGCTGTGCCCAGGACACTAAAGAGACCCAGCACTTC
TRBD2	TRBV5-5	TRBJ2-2	once	CASSLGTLVAGTEELVF	TGTGCCAGCAGCCTTGGGACCCTAGTAGCGGGCACCGAGGAGCTGGTTTTT
TRBD2	TRBV28	TRBJ2-3	few	CASSPPSGLTDTQYF	TGTGCCAGCAGTCCCCCTAGCGGTCTCACAGATACGCAGTATTTT
-	TRBV28	TRBJ1-1	many	CASSLAANTEAFF	TGTGCCAGCAGTTTGGCAGCGAACACTGAAGCTTTCTTT
TRBD2	TRBV7-8	TRBJ2-5	-	CANDAFSGSVLETQYF	TGTGCCAATGACGCTTTTAGCGGGAGTGTGTTAGAGACCCAGTACTTC
TRBD2	TRBV7-9	TRBJ2-5	-	CASSWTSGRKTQYF	TGTGCCAGCAGCTGGACTAGTGGGAGAAAGACCCAGTACTTC
-	TRBV10-1	TRBJ2-5	-	CASSDQRAGSEAQYF	TGCGCCAGCAGTGACCAACGGGCGGGCTCGGAGGCCCAGTACTTC
TRBD2	TRBV11-2	TRBJ2-1	few	CASSLSNLAVEQFF	TGTGCCAGCAGCTTGTCCAACCTAGCGGTAGAGCAGTTCTTC
TRBD1	TRBV24-1	TRBJ2-3	-	CVTSDPAGGRWTETQYF	TGTGTCACCAGTGATCCTGCAGGGGGCAGGTGGACAGAAACGCAGTATTTT
-	TRBV29-1	TRBJ2-1	-	CSLVGYNEQFF	TGCAGCCTTGTGGGATACAATGAGCAGTTCTTT
TRBD1	TRBV6-5	TRBJ2-2	-	CASQGARTNTGELFF	TGTGCCAGCCAGGGGGCGCGTACGAACACCGGGGAGCTGTTTTTT
-	TRBV4-2	TRBJ1-1	-	CASSQSEQESTEALF	TGTGCCAGCAGCCAATCGGAACAGGAGTCGACTGAAGCTCTCTTT
-	TRBV30	TRBJ1-1	-	CVWSPHRTLGAEAFF	TGTGTATGGAGTCCTCACCGGACGCTGGGGGCTGAAGCTTTCTTT
-	TRBV29-1	TRBJ2-1	medium-sized	CSVGRESIDEQFF	TGCAGCGTTGGACGGGAGTCGATCGATGAGCAGTTCTTC
-	TRBV30	TRBJ1-1	-	CAWSTPIWSTEAFF	TGTGCCTGGAGTACCCCCATATGGAGCACTGAGGCTTTCTTT
TRBD2	TRBV4-2	TRBJ2-3	-	CASSQDGTSGSVDMRYF	TGTGCCAGCAGCCAAGATGGGACTAGCGGGAGTGTGGATATGCGGTATTTT
TRBD2	TRBV4-2	TRBJ2-1	-	CVSSPSLVAGGRNEQFF	TGTGTCAGCAGTCCGAGCTTAGTAGCGGGAGGCCGGAATGAGCAGTTCTTC
-	TRBV7-8	TRBJ2-5	-	CVSSLTQQETQYF	TGTGTCAGCAGCTTAACTCAACAAGAGACCCAATACTTC
-	TRBV6-5	TRBJ2-1	-	CASSYGQEQFF	TGTGCCAGCAGTTACGGACAAGAGCAGTTCTTC
-	TRBV7-8	TRBJ1-1	-	CAGSFGQLNTEAFF	TGTGCCGGCAGCTTTGGACAGCTGAACACTGAGGCTTTCTTT
-	TRBV6-1	TRBJ1-5	once	CAGNEASGGYQSQHF	TGTGCCGGCAATGAAGCGTCCGGGGGGTATCAGTCCCAGCATTTT
-	TRBV6-2/TRBV6-3	TRBJ2-5	-	CASFTPSDYIQEIRYF	TGTGCCAGCTTCACTCCCTCGGACTACATCCAAGAGATCCGGTACTTC
-	TRBV4-1	TRBJ1-1	once	CTSNHRIENTEAFF	TGCACCAGCAACCACCGGATAGAGAACACTGAAGCTTTCTTT
TRBD1	TRBV6-6	TRBJ1-2	-	CASLPGTANYDYTF	TGTGCCAGCCTTCCCGGGACAGCTAACTATGACTACACCTTC
-	TRBV6-5	TRBJ2-7	many	CAAGTVTYEQYF	TGTGCCGCCGGGACGGTAACCTACGAGCAGTACTTC
TRBD2	TRBV29-1	TRBJ2-1	medium-sized	CSVEASGKIYNEQFF	TGCAGCGTTGAAGCTAGCGGGAAGATCTACAATGAGCAGTTCTTC
-	TRBV6-5	TRBJ2-6	-	CAITYSMGSGANVLTF	TGTGCCATCACTTACTCGATGGGCTCTGGGGCCAACGTCCTGACTTTC
TRBD2	TRBV6-5	TRBJ2-1	-	CASNYSATSGKGQFF	TGTGCCAGCAATTACTCGGCGACTAGCGGGAAGGGACAGTTCTTC
TRBD2	TRBV6-1	TRBJ2-2	once	CASSRTHGRVNTGELFF	TGTGCCAGCAGCAGAACGCATGGGAGGGTAAACACCGGGGAGCTGTTTTTC
-	TRBV6-5	TRBJ1-5	-	CASSRQSGQPQHF	TGTGCCAGCAGCCGACAGAGTGGCCAGCCCCAACATTTT
-	TRBV7-9	TRBJ2-2	-	CASRRVGAGELFF	TGTGCCAGCCGCCGAGTGGGGGCCGGGGAGCTGTTTTTT
-	TRBV14	TRBJ1-1	-	CASNQDSGVNTEAFF	TGTGCCAGCAACCAAGATTCAGGGGTGAACACTGAAGCTTTCTTT
-	TRBV10-3	TRBJ1-6	few	CAFSEQYQIVSMVSPLHF	TGTGCCTTCAGTGAGCAATACCAGATAGTTTCCATGGTATCACCCCTCCACTTT
-	TRBV6-4	TRBJ1-2	-	CASSVTGTWHYGYTF	TGTGCCAGCAGTGTAACCGGGACATGGCACTATGGTTACACCTTC
TRBD1	TRBV20-1	TRBJ2-7	-	CSARGGQRGLREQYF	TGCAGTGCTAGAGGAGGCCAGAGGGGGCTGAGGGAGCAGTACTTC
-	TRBV7-8	TRBJ2-5	once	CASSLTQQETQSF	TGTGCCAGCAGTTTAACTCAACAAGAGACCCAGTCCTTC
TRBD2	TRBV10-2	TRBJ2-2	-	CASQRLAGPSSWQLFF	TGCGCCAGCCAGCGCTTAGCGGGGCCTTCGAGCTGGCAGCTGTTTTTT
TRBD1	TRBV5-5	TRBJ1-5	once	CASSLYRGRAQPQHF	TGTGCCAGCAGCTTGTACAGGGGGCGAGCTCAGCCACAGCATTTT